Listed here are 14 T cell receptor beta chains from one sample, sequenced in a study of T-cell reconstitution after alpha-beta-depleted transplantation in children. During its preparation, the TCRbeta library received unique molecular identifiers. TCRdb passed the PCR reads through MiXCR, listing each CDR3 protein once. The sample holds some 600,000 distinct CDR3 sequences, around 16% seen once. The sample in question was PBMCs from the stem cell graft donor, obtained from the stem cell graft. All receptors derive from a human donor who donated a stem cell graft to a child with acute myeloid leukemia.

The table lists this clonotype with many counts. The J gene is TRBJ2-7, the V gene TRBV20-1; 14 bases fit TRBD2. V dropped 6 bases and J dropped 6; count of bases not matched to a gene: 10. This CDR3 region has 15 residues. Germline loops: CDR1 DFQATT, CDR2 SNEGSKA (reference sequence). The CDR3 region has the DNA TGCAGTGCCCTGGGACTAGCGGGGGCCTCTGGCGAGCAGTACTTC. Encoded protein: CSALGLAGASGEQYF.

This clonotype was recorded many times. This sequence joins TRBV12-3 or TRBV12-4 and TRBJ2-1, with unresolved D. There are 12 residues in the CDR3. Trimming shortened V by 8 bases and J by 4 bases, and 9 bases separated the two germline ends. As DNA, the CDR3 is TGTGCCAGCTCGGGTGCTTACAATGAGCAGTTCTTC. As protein: CASSGAYNEQFF.

This clonotype was counted ten times or more. The genes are TRBV20-1 and TRBJ2-2; a weak D match, TRBD2 (6 bases). The V end was cut by 3 bases, the J end by 4 bases, with 15 bases between. Germline V gives CDR1 DFQATT, CDR2 SNEGSKA (reference sequence). The CDR3 runs 15 residues. In DNA, the CDR3 is TGCAGTGCTAGTGAACGGGCAGCGGGCACCGGGGAGCTGTTTTTT. As protein: CSASERAAGTGELFF.

A note on this clonotype: A much larger clone differs from this one at a single base, so this may be a read error. V usage is TRBV20-1 and J usage is TRBJ1-1, with a possible D match to TRBD1 (5 bases). The CDR3 loop spans 13 amino acids. V was pared by 2 bases and J by 11 bases, with 18 bases between. CDR1 and CDR2 (germline): DFQATT, SNEGSKA (reference sequence). Written as DNA, the CDR3 is TGCAGTGCTAGACGATTTCAGGGCAAGGGGGCTTTCTTT. This translates into CSARRFQGKGAFF.

This clonotype was detected a few times. This chain uses TRBV27 with TRBJ2-1; TRBD2 is a possible D gene (5 bases). Germline CDR1 reads MNHEY; CDR2 reads SMNVEV (reference sequence). With 5 bases removed from V and 5 bases from J, the gap between germline ends came to 16 bases. The CDR3 is made up of 15 amino acids. CDR3 DNA sequence: TGTGCCAGCAGTACAGCGCGACTACTTAACAATGAGCAGTTCTTC. Translating it yields CASSTARLLNNEQFF.

This clonotype was observed a handful of times. The gene calls are TRBV7-2 and TRBJ2-3; TRBD1 or TRBD2 may be the D gene (6 bases each). The V gene lost 3 bases and the J gene lost 2 bases, with 12 bases spanning the gap. Germline lookup yields CDR1 SGHTA and CDR2 FQGNSA. The CDR3 is made up of 15 amino acids. The CDR3 coding sequence is TGTGCCAGCAGCTTTTGGAGGGGGTACACAGATACGCAGTATTTT. Translated, it gives CASSFWRGYTDTQYF.

This chain uses TRBV7-2 with TRBJ2-7; weak D call: TRBD1 (6 bases). The V end lost 5 bases, the J end lost 0 bases, and 11 bases lay between the germline ends. CDR3 length: 14 amino acids. CDR1 is SGHTA and CDR2 is FQGNSA in the germline V gene. The DNA for the CDR3 is TGTGCCAGCAGCCCGAGGACAGCCTCCTACGAGCAGTACTTC. Its translation is CASSPRTASYEQYF.

This clonotype was seen repeatedly, ten times or more. V gene TRBV20-1 combines with J gene TRBJ1-6; TRBD1 might be the D (5 bases). Between the trimmed V and J ends, which lost 2 bases and 5 bases, there was a span of 13 bases. The CDR3 covers 15 residues. Per the germline V gene, CDR1 is DFQATT and CDR2 is SNEGSKA (reference sequence). The CDR3 sequence: CSARTREKDNSPLHF. In DNA, the CDR3 is TGCAGTGCTAGAACCAGGGAAAAAGATAATTCACCCCTCCACTTT.

There are many counts of this clonotype. The V call is TRBV20-1, the J call TRBJ2-1; 8 nucleotides agree with TRBD2. Trimming removed 0 bases from V and 6 bases from J; junction bases left unmatched: 13. Germline values: CDR1 DFQATT, CDR2 SNEGSKA (reference sequence). CDR3 length equals 17 residues. The CDR3 sequence: CSARDGGTAGGFNEQFF. The CDR3 DNA reads as TGCAGTGCTAGAGATGGGGGGACGGCGGGGGGTTTCAATGAGCAGTTCTTC.

This clonotype was seen repeatedly, ten times or more. The chain couples TRBV10-3 to TRBJ2-7; 8 positions match TRBD1. The V gene end was trimmed by 11 bases and the J gene end by 0 bases; junction bases not matched to a gene: 6. The CDR3 covers 13 residues. Germline CDR1 is ENHRY and CDR2 is SYGVKD. CDR3 in amino acids: CAYRGDRSYEQYF. Here the CDR3 DNA reads TGTGCCTACAGGGGGGACCGCTCCTACGAGCAGTACTTC.

V and J are TRBV21-1 and TRBJ2-4; the table's TRBD1 call for D was not verified on the DNA. TRBV21-1 is assigned pseudogene status. There are 14 residues in the CDR3. This chain's CDR3 is CASSKGGAENIQYF. The CDR3 DNA sequence: TGTGCCAGCAGCAAAGGAGGGGCAGAAAACATTCAGTACTTC.

The table lists this clonotype with a few counts. The chain carries TRBV7-2 and TRBJ2-4; perhaps TRBD1 as D (6 bases). Between the trimmed V and J ends, which lost 5 bases and 1 base, there was a span of 15 bases. Per the germline V gene, CDR1 is SGHTA and CDR2 is FQGNSA. This CDR3 is built from 16 residues. The chain's CDR3 is CASSVTGIRAKNIQYF. CDR3 sequence (DNA): TGTGCCAGCAGCGTGACAGGAATAAGGGCCAAAAACATTCAGTACTTC.

This chain joins TRBV12-3 or TRBV12-4 and TRBJ1-2, with D unresolved. V was cut by 8 bases and J by 4 bases, with 11 bases left in between. This CDR3 comprises 12 residues. CDR3 loop: CASSPSIYGYTF. The CDR3 DNA is TGTGCCAGCTCTCCCTCCATCTATGGCTACACCTTC.

Only a few counts were recorded for this clonotype. The V call is TRBV20-1, the J call TRBJ1-5; D not certain. Germline V gene sequence: CDR1 DFQATT, CDR2 SNEGSKA (reference sequence). V shed 5 bases and J shed 0 bases, with 14 bases lying between them. The CDR3 is made up of 15 amino acids. The CDR3 nucleotides are TGCAGTGCTCTCCTAAATTCCTTTAGCAATCAGCCCCAGCATTTT. Translated: CSALLNSFSNQPQHF.